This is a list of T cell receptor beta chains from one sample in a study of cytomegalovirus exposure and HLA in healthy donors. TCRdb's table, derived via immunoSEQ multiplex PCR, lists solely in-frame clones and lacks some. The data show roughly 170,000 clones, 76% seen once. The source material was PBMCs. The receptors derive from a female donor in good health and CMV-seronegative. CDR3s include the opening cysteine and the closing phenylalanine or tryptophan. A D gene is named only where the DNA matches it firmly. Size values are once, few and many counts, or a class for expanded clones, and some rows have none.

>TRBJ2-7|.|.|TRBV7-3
TGTGCCAGCAGCTTAATGCAGGGGCCCTACGAGCAGTACTTC
CASSLMQGPYEQYF
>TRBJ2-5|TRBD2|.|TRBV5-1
TGCGCCAGCAGCTTGCGGGCTAGCGGGGAGACCCAGTACTTC
CASSLRASGETQYF
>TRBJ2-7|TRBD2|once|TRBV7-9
TGTGCCAGCAGCGCACCCGGGAGGGACGAGCAGTACTTC
CASSAPGRDEQYF
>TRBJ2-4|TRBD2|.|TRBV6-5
TGTGCCAGCACCGGACTAGCGGGAGGGCGGAACATTCAGTACTTC
CASTGLAGGRNIQYF
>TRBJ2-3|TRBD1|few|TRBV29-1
TGCAGCGTGACAGGGGTTACTAGCACAGATACGCAGTATTTT
CSVTGVTSTDTQYF
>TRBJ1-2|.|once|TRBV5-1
TGCGCCAGCAGCTCCCAAGGACAGTCGGGCTACACCTTC
CASSSQGQSGYTF
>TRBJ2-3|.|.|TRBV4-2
TGTGCCAGCAGCCAAGCTGGGACTTCCAATACGCAGTATTTT
CASSQAGTSNTQYF
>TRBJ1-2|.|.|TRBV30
TGTGCCTGGAGTCAACTCCAGGGTCATCGTGGCTACACCTTC
CAWSQLQGHRGYTF
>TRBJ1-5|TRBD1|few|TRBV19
TGTGCCAGTAGTATAAGGGACAGGGAACGGAACAATCAGCCCCAGCATTTT
CASSIRDRERNNQPQHF
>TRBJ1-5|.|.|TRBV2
TGTGCCAGCAGGGAACTACAGGGAGTTCAGCCCCAGCATTTT
CASRELQGVQPQHF
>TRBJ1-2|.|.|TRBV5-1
TGCGCCAGCAGCTTAACGGAGGGTTATGGCTACACCTTC
CASSLTEGYGYTF
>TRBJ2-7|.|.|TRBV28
TGTGCCAGCAGCTCTCAATCCCTCAAAGTCGGGACTCCCTACGAGCAGTACTTC
CASSSQSLKVGTPYEQYF
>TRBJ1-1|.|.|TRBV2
TGTGCCAGCAGGGTGACAGGATACACTGAAGCTTTCTTT
CASRVTGYTEAFF
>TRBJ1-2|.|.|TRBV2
TGTGCCAGCAGAGAACAGGGACTAGGCTATGGCTACACCTTC
CASREQGLGYGYTF
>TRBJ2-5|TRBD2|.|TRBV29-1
TGCAGCGTTGAACCGTACGGGAGGGAGACCCAGTACTTC
CSVEPYGRETQYF
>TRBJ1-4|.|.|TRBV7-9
TGTGCCAGCAGCTTATTCCCCCGGTTTGAACCCAATGAAAAACTGTTTTTT
CASSLFPRFEPNEKLFF
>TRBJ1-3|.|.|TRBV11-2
TGTGCCAGCAGCTTATCACCAGGGGCAGGAAACACCATATATTTT
CASSLSPGAGNTIYF
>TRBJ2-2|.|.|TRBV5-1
TGCGCCAGCAGCTTCCTAGGGGACTCGAACACCGGGGAGCTGTTTTTT
CASSFLGDSNTGELFF
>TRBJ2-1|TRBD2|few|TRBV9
TGTGCCAGCAGCGTATCTGCGGGAGGGTGGAACAATGAGCAGTTCTTC
CASSVSAGGWNNEQFF
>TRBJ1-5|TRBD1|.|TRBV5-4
TGTGCCAGCAGCTTAGGGGGGACAGGGTTCAATCAGCCCCAGCATTTT
CASSLGGTGFNQPQHF
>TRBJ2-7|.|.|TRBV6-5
TGTGCCAGCAGTTACACAACAAAATTGAACGAGCAGTACTTC
CASSYTTKLNEQYF
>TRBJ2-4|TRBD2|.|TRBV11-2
TGTGCCAGCAGCTTATATCGGTATCGTGCTAGCGGGAGGGGTGGGGTCTTC
CASSLYRYRASGRGGVF
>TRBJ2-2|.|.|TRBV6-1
TGTGCCAGCAGGGAACAGGGCGCGAACACCGGGGAGCTGTTTTTT
CASREQGANTGELFF
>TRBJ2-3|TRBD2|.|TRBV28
TGTGCCAGCCACGGACTAGCGGGGCGCACAGATACGCAGTATTTT
CASHGLAGRTDTQYF
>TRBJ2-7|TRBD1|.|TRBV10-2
TGCGCCAGTCAGGGGACAGATATCCCCTACGAGCAGTACTTC
CASQGTDIPYEQYF
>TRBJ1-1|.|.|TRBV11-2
TGTGCCAGCAGCTTAGATCCTACCGGGAACACTGAAGCTTTCTTT
CASSLDPTGNTEAFF
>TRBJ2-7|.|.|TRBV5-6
TGTGCCAGCAGCTTGGCTGAGTACGAGCAGTACTTC
CASSLAEYEQYF
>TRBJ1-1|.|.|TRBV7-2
TGTGCCAGCAGCCCCAACTTTCCCACTGAAGCTTTCTTT
CASSPNFPTEAFF
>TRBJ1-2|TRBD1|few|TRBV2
TGTGCCAGCAGCCAGGACAGGTCCCCATATGGCTACACCTTC
CASSQDRSPYGYTF
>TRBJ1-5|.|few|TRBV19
TGTGCCAGTAGCTTGGACAGTTCTCGGAGCAATCAGCCCCAGCATTTT
CASSLDSSRSNQPQHF
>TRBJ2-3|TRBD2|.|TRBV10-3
TGTGCCATCAGTGAGTCGAAGACGGGGGGTATTAGGTCGACAGATACGCAGTATTTT
CAISESKTGGIRSTDTQYF
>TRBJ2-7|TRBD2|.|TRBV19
TGTGCCAGTAGTTCCCGGGAGGGCTCCTACGAGCAGTACTTC
CASSSREGSYEQYF
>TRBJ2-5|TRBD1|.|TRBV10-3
TGTGCCATCAGTGAACGCCCGGGACAGGGGGAGACCCAGTACTTC
CAISERPGQGETQYF
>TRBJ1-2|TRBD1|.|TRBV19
TGTGCCAGTACCCCGGGCGGGACAGGGGGTGACTATGGCTACACCTTC
CASTPGGTGGDYGYTF
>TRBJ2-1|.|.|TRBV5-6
TGTGCCAGCAGCCTGGTGGGGGACACCCGCTACAATGAGCAGTTCTTC
CASSLVGDTRYNEQFF
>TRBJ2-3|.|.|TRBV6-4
TGTGCCAGCAGTGTGGCGGGCGTTTCGGATACGCAGTATTTT
CASSVAGVSDTQYF
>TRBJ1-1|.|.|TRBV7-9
TGTGCCAGCAGCTTGAGGATGGCCACTGAAGCTTTCTTT
CASSLRMATEAFF
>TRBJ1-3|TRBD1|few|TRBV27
TGTGCCAGCAGTCCCAACCGGGGACAGGGGGGTGGAAACACCATATATTTT
CASSPNRGQGGGNTIYF
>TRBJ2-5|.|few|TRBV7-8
TGTGCCAGCAGCTTAGGACTAGATAGAGGGGAGACCCAGTACTTC
CASSLGLDRGETQYF
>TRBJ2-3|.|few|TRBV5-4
TGTGCCAGCAGGTTCGGTGGGGGACACACAGATACGCAGTATTTT
CASRFGGGHTDTQYF
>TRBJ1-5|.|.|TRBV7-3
TGTGCCAGCAGCTTAGGTCCGGGTCAGCCCCAGCATTTT
CASSLGPGQPQHF
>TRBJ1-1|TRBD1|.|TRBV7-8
TGTGCCAGCAGCTTAGCACCACAGGGGGCGCAAGGCACTGAAGCTTTCTTT
CASSLAPQGAQGTEAFF
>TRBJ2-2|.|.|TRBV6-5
TGTGCCAGCAGTTCGGGGCGGGGTTCGGCCGGGGAGCTGTTTTTT
CASSSGRGSAGELFF
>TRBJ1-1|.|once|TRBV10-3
TGTGCCGTCTTAGGGGTATCGACTGAAGCTTTCTTT
CAVLGVSTEAFF
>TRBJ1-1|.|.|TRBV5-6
TGTGCCAGCAGCTTTGCCGACAGGAACACTGAAGCTTTCTTT
CASSFADRNTEAFF
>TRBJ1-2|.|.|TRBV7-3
TGTGCCAGCAGCTTAACTCCGGCAGGAAAGGATGGCTACACCTTC
CASSLTPAGKDGYTF
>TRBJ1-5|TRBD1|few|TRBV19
TGTGCCAGTAGTACGACAGGGTCAAATCAGCCCCAGCATTTT
CASSTTGSNQPQHF
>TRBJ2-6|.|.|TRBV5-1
TGCGCCAGTTCGGAGATATCTGGGGCCAACGGCCTGACTTTC
CASSEISGANGLTF
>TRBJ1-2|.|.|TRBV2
TGTGCCAGCAGTGTAGGGATCTCAGGGACTAACTATGGCTACACCTTC
CASSVGISGTNYGYTF
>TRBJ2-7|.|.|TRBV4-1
TGCGCCAGCAGCCAAATAGGGGGACTACTCTACGAGCAGTACTTC
CASSQIGGLLYEQYF
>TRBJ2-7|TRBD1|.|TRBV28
TGTGCCATCAAAAAAGGGGACAGGGGTAGCGAGCAGTACTTC
CAIKKGDRGSEQYF
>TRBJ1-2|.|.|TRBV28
TGTGCCAGCGAATCAAGGGGGATTGGCTACACCTTC
CASESRGIGYTF
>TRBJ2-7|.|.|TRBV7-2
TGTGCCAGCAGCCGGACTCCCTACGAGCAGTACTTC
CASSRTPYEQYF
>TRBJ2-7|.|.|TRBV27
TGTGCCAGCAGTTTTGGGAGCTCCTACGGGCAGTACTTC
CASSFGSSYGQYF
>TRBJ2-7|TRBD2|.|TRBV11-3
TGTGCCAGCAGCCTGACTAGCGGTGCCCGCGAGCAGTACTTC
CASSLTSGAREQYF
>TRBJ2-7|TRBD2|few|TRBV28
TGTGCCAGCAGCCAAATCACTAGCGGGAGAACCGAGCAGTACTTC
CASSQITSGRTEQYF
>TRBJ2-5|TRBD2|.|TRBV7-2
TGTGCCAGCAGCTTAGGGGGAGGCGGGGGGCCGGGAGAGACCCAGTACTTC
CASSLGGGGGPGETQYF